The clone carrying this T cell receptor (beta chain) was observed a handful of times. Its antigen is as yet unknown. The CDR3 is 17 residues long. Germline CDR1 and CDR2: SGHNT and YENEEA. Trimming at V came to 5 bases and at J to 7 bases, leaving 13 bases not matched to a gene. This sample was taken from a study of T cells in Graves' hyperthyroidism and ophthalmopathy. Study-wide findings and caveats: Ophthalmopathy cases were set apart from stable hyperthyroidism by a 13 V-J model.

Amplification yielded TCR beta CDR3 regions, with RNA transcripts as the source. Using the HTBI primer set, a first-round RT-PCR was run on the TCR CDR3. Via MiXCR, TCRdb re-called the multiplex PCR reads, giving one row per CDR3 protein. The sample yields about 740,000 distinct CDR3 sequences, about 15% seen once. Researchers defined stable Graves' hyperthyroidism as no ophthalmopathy progression within 18 months. The study based diagnoses on clinical symptoms, serum thyroxine and TRAb, thyroid ultrasound and orbital computed tomography. Isolation of PBMCs was performed on 9.5 to 10 ml fresh peripheral blood.

Material: blood. The chain combines TRBV11-3 with TRBJ2-1, with TRBD2 matching 11 bases. The clonotype comes from a woman younger than 35 with Graves' hyperthyroidism. The CDR3 bases are TGTGCCAGCAGCCAAAGGCCCTTAGCGGGAGGGAAGAATGAGCAGTTCTTC. It encodes CASSQRPLAGGKNEQFF. Full variable domain (outside the CDR3, taken from reference TRBV11-3 and TRBJ2-1): EAGVVQSPRYKIIEKKQPVAFWCNPISGHNTLYWYLQNLGQGPELLIRYENEEAVDDSQLPKDRFSAERLKGVDSTLKIQPAELGDSAVYLCASSQRPLAGGKNEQFFGPGTRLTVL.